What follows are 27 T cell receptor beta chains derived from one specimen sequenced in a study of T cell responses to AZD1222 COVID-19 vaccine. Only in-frame clones appear in the TCRdb table, and some are missing; sequencing was by immunoSEQ multiplex PCR. The table has about 160,000 clones, 80% to 95% seen once; the top ten hold 3.2%. The sample here was peripheral blood, taken 28 days after the second AZD1222 dose. These receptors all come from an adult who received the AZD1222 COVID-19 vaccine.

The CDR3 DNA is TGTGCCAGCACCGGGACGGTCAACTATGGCTACACCTTC. The encoded protein is CASTGTVNYGYTF. The rearrangement joins TRBV6-5 to TRBJ1-2; D possibly corresponds to TRBD1 (5 bases). The germline V gene encodes CDR1 MNHEY and CDR2 SVGAGI. This CDR3 has 13 residues. V lost 7 bases and J 2 bases, leaving 11 bases between the germline ends.

The chain has TRBV7-7 and TRBJ2-5, with D possibly matching TRBD2 (6 bases). Trimming pared 2 bases from V and 2 bases from J, leaving 12 bases between. There are 15 residues in the CDR3. In germline, CDR1 is SSHAT, CDR2 FNYEAQ (reference sequence). The CDR3 nucleotides read TGTGCCAGCAGCTTAACCCTAGCGCGTCAAGAGACCCAGTACTTC. Protein: CASSLTLARQETQYF.

The rearrangement links TRBV30 to TRBJ1-1, with D perhaps TRBD1 (6 bases). V dropped 4 bases and J dropped 6 bases, with 12 bases sitting between them. Germline V lookup: CDR1 GTSNPN, CDR2 SVGIG (reference sequence). This CDR3 spans 12 amino acids. CDR3 in amino acids: CAWTKGGPEAFF. DNA for the CDR3: TGTGCCTGGACCAAGGGGGGACCTGAAGCTTTCTTT.

V and J are TRBV6-2 or TRBV6-3 and TRBJ1-2, with D perhaps matching TRBD1 (5 bases). This CDR3 region has 13 residues. The ends were cut back, 4 bases at V and 5 bases at J, with 11 bases in the middle. Looked up from germline, CDR1 is MNHEY and CDR2 is SVGEGT. CDR3 in amino acids: CASSWGREYGYTF. DNA for the CDR3: TGTGCCAGCAGTTGGGGCAGGGAATATGGCTACACCTTC.

This clone appeared once. The V call is TRBV7-9, the J call TRBJ2-1; no firm D call. The germline V gene has CDR1 SEHNR and CDR2 FQNEAQ (reference sequence). The CDR3 covers 16 residues. Trimming removed 8 bases at V and 0 bases at J, with 17 bases between. CDR3 sequence reads: CASPPSGGSSYNEQFF. The CDR3, as DNA: TGTGCCAGCCCTCCCTCGGGCGGTAGCTCCTACAATGAGCAGTTCTTC.

The chain combines TRBV6-5 with TRBJ2-7; D possibly corresponds to TRBD2 (5 bases). V lost 6 bases, J lost 2 bases, and 14 bases lay in between. The CDR3 sequence is 14 residues long. Germline CDR1 and CDR2: MNHEY and SVGAGI. The CDR3 DNA is TGTGCCAGCAGGCGAGAGAGCGGTCCCTACGAGCAGTACTTC. Its protein is CASRRESGPYEQYF.

CDR3: CASSLPQVDGYTF. CDR3 nucleotides: TGTGCCAGCAGCTTACCACAGGTCGACGGCTACACCTTC. The genes are TRBV7-9 and TRBJ1-2, with D possibly being TRBD1 (5 bases). Trimming took 2 bases from V and 8 from J, leaving 12 bases between them. From germline, CDR1 is SEHNR and CDR2 FQNEAQ (reference sequence). The CDR3 spans 13 residues.

This clone was recorded only once. V gene TRBV20-1 combines with J gene TRBJ2-5; D is perhaps TRBD2 (6 bases). There are 11 residues in the CDR3. V was cut by 5 bases and J by 5 bases, with 9 bases left in between. Germline V gene sequence: CDR1 DFQATT, CDR2 SNEGSKA (reference sequence). CDR3 protein: CSAQSGETQYF. For the CDR3, the DNA is TGCAGTGCTCAGAGCGGGGAGACCCAGTACTTC.

This clone was picked up one time. V is TRBV5-4 and J is TRBJ2-1; 10 bases align to TRBD2. Germline CDR1 SGHNT, CDR2 YYREEE (reference sequence). Trimming took 0 bases from V and 9 from J; bases not matched to a gene: 6. This CDR3 is 15 amino acids long. The DNA for the CDR3 is TGTGCCAGCAGCTTGGCTCTAGCGGGAGTGAGTGAGCAGTTCTTC. Translation gives CASSLALAGVSEQFF.

This chain connects TRBV20-1 to TRBJ1-1; D is unclear. The V end was cut by 3 bases, the J end by 4 bases, with 15 bases between. CDR1 is DFQATT and CDR2 is SNEGSKA in the germline V gene (reference sequence). The CDR3 runs to 14 residues. This chain's CDR3 is CSASDGPRGTEAFF. Here the CDR3 DNA reads TGCAGTGCTAGTGATGGGCCCCGAGGCACTGAAGCTTTCTTT.

This chain connects TRBV5-4 to TRBJ2-2; 7 bases match TRBD1. Germline CDR1 is SGHNT and CDR2 is YYREEE (reference sequence). The trim removed 4 bases at V and 0 bases at J, leaving 3 bases unmatched. The CDR3 is 15 residues long. Here the CDR3 reads CASSLQGPNTGELFF. The CDR3 DNA is TGTGCCAGCAGCCTACAGGGGCCGAACACCGGGGAGCTGTTTTTT.

This sequence joins TRBV5-8 and TRBJ2-1; 10 bases line up with TRBD2. Germline V gene data show CDR1 as SGHTS and CDR2 as YDEGEE. The junction had 6 bases not matched to a gene; V was cut back by 0 bases and J by 9 bases. The CDR3 length is 15 residues. CDR3 bases: TGTGCCAGCAGCTTGGAGGCTAGCGGGAGAGGTGAGCAGTTCTTC. It is translated as CASSLEASGRGEQFF.

The genes are TRBV30 and TRBJ2-1; D may be TRBD2 (6 bases). Germline assignment: CDR1 GTSNPN and CDR2 SVGIG (reference sequence). The CDR3 has 13 residues. The germline V and J ends were trimmed by 1 base and 8 bases, with 12 bases remaining between them. CDR3 residues: CAWSAGELHEQFF. The CDR3 nucleotides read TGTGCCTGGAGTGCGGGGGAGTTGCATGAGCAGTTCTTC.

The rearrangement joins TRBV3-1 (or the pseudogene TRBV3-2) to TRBJ2-7, with D unclear. This CDR3 is 12 amino acids long. CDR1 and CDR2 (germline): LGHDT, YNNKEL (reference sequence). The germline V and J ends were trimmed by 3 bases and 5 bases, with 8 bases remaining between them. CDR3 sequence: CASSHTAHEQYF. The CDR3 DNA reads as TGTGCCAGCAGCCACACAGCGCACGAGCAGTACTTC.

V and J are TRBV29-1 and TRBJ1-2, with 8 bases that match TRBD1. Trimming removed 6 bases from V and 5 bases from J; junction bases left unmatched: 5. This CDR3 is built from 12 residues. Germline values: CDR1 SQVTM, CDR2 ANQGSEA. Here the CDR3 DNA reads TGCAGCGTGGACAGGGAGCCTTATGGCTACACCTTC. Protein: CSVDREPYGYTF.

The J gene is TRBJ1-6, the V gene TRBV9; no definite D call. The ends were cut back, 0 bases at V and 7 bases at J, with 5 bases in the middle. Germline V gives CDR1 SGDLS, CDR2 YYNGEE. This CDR3 is 13 amino acids long. The chain's CDR3 is CASSVDVNSPLHF. CDR3 coding DNA: TGTGCCAGCAGCGTAGACGTCAATTCACCCCTCCACTTT.

In this sample, this clone turned up a few times. CDR3 DNA: TGTGCCAGCAGCACAGGACAGCAGAACACTGAAGCTTTCTTT. This translates into CASSTGQQNTEAFF. The chain couples TRBV5-4 to TRBJ1-1; tentatively, D is TRBD1 (6 bases). Trimming cost V 4 bases and J 1 base, with 11 bases left between them. There are 14 residues in the CDR3. Germline V lookup: CDR1 SGHNT, CDR2 YYREEE (reference sequence).

This clone was seen only a few times. V gene TRBV29-1 combines with J gene TRBJ2-3; D might be TRBD2 (7 bases). The V end lost 4 bases, the J end lost 2 bases, and 19 bases lay between the germline ends. The CDR3 runs to 16 residues. Looked up from germline, CDR1 is SQVTM and CDR2 is ANQGSEA. This CDR3 is CSVGTSRGGYTDTQYF. In DNA, the CDR3 is TGCAGCGTTGGGACATCCAGGGGAGGGTACACAGATACGCAGTATTTT.

The chain carries TRBV27 and TRBJ1-1; tentatively, D is TRBD1 (6 bases). CDR1 is MNHEY, CDR2 SMNVEV, per germline (reference sequence). The CDR3 contains 15 residues. V was trimmed by 2 bases and J by 5 bases, leaving 15 bases between them. Written as DNA, the CDR3 is TGTGCCAGCAGTTTACTCGGGGGGCAGAAGACTGAAGCTTTCTTT. It yields the protein CASSLLGGQKTEAFF.

This clone was recorded only once. The chain has TRBV29-1 and TRBJ2-7; D not resolved. V was pared by 5 bases and J by 1 base, with 6 bases between. The germline V gene has CDR1 SQVTM and CDR2 ANQGSEA. CDR3 length: 11 amino acids. This chain's CDR3 is CSVKWSYEQYF. CDR3 DNA: TGCAGCGTTAAATGGTCCTACGAGCAGTACTTC.

The V gene is TRBV10-3, the J gene TRBJ1-5; D is uncertain. The CDR3 is 15 residues long. Trimming took off 2 bases at V and 3 bases at J, with 11 bases between the two ends. Per germline, CDR1 ENHRY and CDR2 SYGVKD. The CDR3 bases are TGTGCCATCAGTGAGGGTGAGGGAGTCAATCAGCCCCAGCATTTT. The encoded protein is CAISEGEGVNQPQHF.

This chain connects TRBV7-9 to TRBJ1-4; tentative D call: TRBD1 (6 bases). V lost 7 bases to trimming and J lost 8 bases, with 14 bases between them. This CDR3 has 13 residues. In germline, CDR1 is SEHNR, CDR2 FQNEAQ (reference sequence). The DNA for the CDR3 is TGTGCCAGCAAACAGGGAGGAGGGGAAAAACTGTTTTTT. Translated: CASKQGGGEKLFF.

The rearrangement links TRBV24-1 to TRBJ1-2, with a weak D call TRBD1 (5 bases). The CDR3 is 13 residues long. Trimming cost V 1 base and J 7 bases, with 9 bases left between them. Germline V lookup: CDR1 KGHDR, CDR2 SFDVKD. Written as DNA, the CDR3 is TGTGCCACCAGTGATTTAGAAGGGACTGGCTACACCTTC. Its translation is CATSDLEGTGYTF.

In DNA form, the CDR3 reads TGTGCCAGCAGGGAGACAGGTTACGGGGGCTACACCTTC. This gives the protein CASRETGYGGYTF. The rearrangement uses TRBV6-4 and TRBJ1-2, with D perhaps matching TRBD1 (6 bases). The V end lost 6 bases, the J end lost 8 bases, and 16 bases lay between the germline ends. The CDR3 length is 13 residues. CDR1 is MRHNA and CDR2 is SNTAGT in the germline V gene.

This clone was observed a single time. The J gene is TRBJ1-1, the V gene TRBV27; no clear D. Germline-derived CDR1 and CDR2 are MNHEY and SMNVEV (reference sequence). Trimming removed 3 bases at V and 1 base at J, with 6 bases between. CDR3 size: 13 residues. Here the CDR3 DNA reads TGTGCCAGCAGTTTTCGAGAGAACACTGAAGCTTTCTTT. Protein product: CASSFRENTEAFF.

The chain joins TRBV4-2 to TRBJ2-7; perhaps TRBD1 as D (5 bases). Trimming took 0 bases from V and 5 from J, leaving 14 bases between them. The CDR3 is 15 residues long. CDR1 and CDR2 from the germline V gene are LGHNA and YNFKEQ. CDR3 region: CASSQDLQVMDEQYF. The CDR3 nucleotides are TGTGCCAGCAGCCAAGATCTACAGGTGATGGACGAGCAGTACTTC.

A remark on this clone: The same CDR3 can be traced to other DNA sequences in this sample. This chain links TRBV5-4 with TRBJ2-1; 11 nucleotides match TRBD2. V was pared by 4 bases and J by 5 bases, with 5 bases of the junction left unmatched. The CDR3 has 15 amino acids. Germline V gene data show CDR1 as SGHNT and CDR2 as YYREEE (reference sequence). The CDR3 DNA is TGTGCCAGCAGCCCCGGGACTAGCGGAAACAATGAGCAGTTCTTC. Amino acids: CASSPGTSGNNEQFF. Using reference TRBV5-4 and TRBJ2-1 for the parts outside the CDR3, the full variable domain is ETGVTQSPTHLIKTRGQQVTLRCSSQSGHNTVSWYQQALGQGPQFIFQYYREEENGRGNFPPRFSGLQFPNYSSELNVNALELDDSALYLCASSPGTSGNNEQFFGPGTRLTVL.